The rows below give T cell receptor beta chains drawn from one sample of a study of early T cells in non-severe SARS-CoV-2 infection. MiXCR, run by TCRdb on the 5' RACE reads, gives a single entry per CDR3 protein. Of roughly 48,000 distinct CDR3 sequences in the sample, 3.5% to 5% are singletons; the top ten hold 5% to 6.5%. Sequencing was done on a sample of whole blood. Receptor source: an adult who was a healthcare worker with PCR-confirmed SARS-CoV-2 infection or an uninfected control (not recorded which). CDR3s leave out the opening cysteine and the closing phenylalanine or tryptophan. Clone size is not always given. Where it is, it says once, few, many or a class for expanded clones.

j_call v_call cdr3_length clone_size cdr3_aa
TRBJ2-7 TRBV7-2 13 many ASSLSMTGDYEQY
TRBJ1-3 TRBV6-6 13 NA ASRPTGSSGNTIY
TRBJ2-7 TRBV19 10 few ASSTEPNEQY
TRBJ1-6 TRBV12-3/TRBV12-4 10 many ASSFSRSPLH
TRBJ2-1 TRBV6-2/TRBV6-3 18 many ASSYSVVLGGAGLGNEQF
TRBJ1-3 TRBV5-1 14 many ASSLWPDGGENTIY
TRBJ2-7 TRBV5-1 11 many ASSLGPVEEQY
TRBJ1-2 TRBV7-2 11 many ASSSDGNLGYT
TRBJ2-3 TRBV18 13 many ASSPLAGAHDTQY
TRBJ2-1 TRBV3-1 16 many ASSQDPSGGGHYNEQF
TRBJ2-7 TRBV19 11 many ASSPGSHGGQY
TRBJ2-3 TRBV9 12 many ASSFRFSTDTQY
TRBJ2-1 TRBV3-1 13 many ASSLGLAWDNEQF
TRBJ2-5 TRBV14 14 many ASSQDLSGGLETQY
TRBJ1-1 TRBV10-3 15 many AISAAGAGALNTEAF
TRBJ1-1 TRBV3-1 13 few ASSQTWGEATEAF
TRBJ1-6 TRBV2 13 many ASSRDSLYNSPLH
TRBJ2-3 TRBV4-3 14 many ASSQDDGIGADTQY
TRBJ2-7 TRBV7-2 12 NA ASSPRDFRGEQY
TRBJ2-5 TRBV20-1 14 many SARPPSGRKVKTQY
TRBJ1-1 TRBV6-5 13 NA ASSYSDRRRTEVF
TRBJ2-1 TRBV20-1 12 many SASGRWAYNEQF
TRBJ1-4 TRBV7-9 13 many ASSDKDRVTEKLF
TRBJ1-3 TRBV20-1 14 many SAETGQFTSGNTIY
TRBJ2-5 TRBV7-2 12 many ASSFIAFQETQY
TRBJ2-3 TRBV20-1 13 many SAGRTGAATDTQY
TRBJ2-5 TRBV12-5 13 NA ASAFGGGQGETQY
TRBJ1-5 TRBV24-1 11 many ATSDRGDQPQH
TRBJ1-6 TRBV3-1 13 many ASSHPESWDSPLH
TRBJ2-2 TRBV7-2 13 few ASSGTSGYTGELF
TRBJ2-7 TRBV4-1 16 many ASSQDTVGLAVPYEQY
TRBJ2-7 TRBV18 12 NA ASSPPTGLYEQY
TRBJ2-1 TRBV5-1 16 few ASSSGLAGSPPYNEQF